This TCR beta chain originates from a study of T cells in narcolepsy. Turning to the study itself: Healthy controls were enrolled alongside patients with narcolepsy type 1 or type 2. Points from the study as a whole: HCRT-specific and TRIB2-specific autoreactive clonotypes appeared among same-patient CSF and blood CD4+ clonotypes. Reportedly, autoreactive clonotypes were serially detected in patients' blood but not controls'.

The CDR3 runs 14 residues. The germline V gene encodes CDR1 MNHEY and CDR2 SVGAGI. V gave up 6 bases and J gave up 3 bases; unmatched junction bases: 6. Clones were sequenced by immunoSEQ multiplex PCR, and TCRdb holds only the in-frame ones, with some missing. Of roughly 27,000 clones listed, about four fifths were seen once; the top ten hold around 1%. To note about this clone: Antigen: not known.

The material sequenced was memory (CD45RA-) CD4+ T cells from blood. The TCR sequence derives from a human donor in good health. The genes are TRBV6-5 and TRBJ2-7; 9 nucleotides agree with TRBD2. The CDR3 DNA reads TGTGCCAGCAGACAGAGCGGGAGGAACTACGAGCAGTACTTC. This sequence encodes CASRQSGRNYEQYF.